The clone carrying this T cell receptor beta chain was detected only a few times. Its specificity is unknown. This same CDR3 is encoded by further DNA sequences in the sample. If patients had autoimmune disease history or systemic immunosuppression, they were excluded. Produced via immunoSEQ multiplex PCR; TCRdb's table is partial and in-frame only. The sample has 18,000 or so clones, 55% to 75% seen once; the top ten hold about 24%. The data derive from a study of OX40 agonist ivuxolimab in advanced cancers. The CDR3 sequence is 14 residues long. The V and J ends lost 3 bases and 2 bases respectively, with 7 bases between them. Germline values: CDR1 SNHLY, CDR2 FYNNEI. Study-wide points: Nonresponders, in some cases, also had low normalized T-cell clonal expansion.

The chain combines TRBV2 with TRBJ2-2; D not resolved. Sequenced here: CD4+ or CD8+ T cells sorted from blood, sampled in a trial of the OX40 agonist ivuxolimab. The clonotype originates from an adult with an advanced solid tumor such as melanoma, head and neck, liver or kidney cancer. The CDR3, as DNA: TGTGCCAGCAGTGACAGACCTAACACCGGGGAGCTGTTTTTT. Encoded protein: CASSDRPNTGELFF.